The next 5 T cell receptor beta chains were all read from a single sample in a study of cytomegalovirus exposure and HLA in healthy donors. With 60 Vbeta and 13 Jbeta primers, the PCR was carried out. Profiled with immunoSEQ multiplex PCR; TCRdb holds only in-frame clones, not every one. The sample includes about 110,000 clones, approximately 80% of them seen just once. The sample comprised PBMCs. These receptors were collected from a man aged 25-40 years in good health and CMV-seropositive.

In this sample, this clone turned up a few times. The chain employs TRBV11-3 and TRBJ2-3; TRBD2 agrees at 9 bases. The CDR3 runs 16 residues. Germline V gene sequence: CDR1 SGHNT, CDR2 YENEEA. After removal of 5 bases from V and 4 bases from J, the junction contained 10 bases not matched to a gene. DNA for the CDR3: TGTGCCAGCAGCAGTTGGGGCGGGAGGGCTGCAGATACGCAGTATTTT. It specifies CASSSWGGRAADTQYF.

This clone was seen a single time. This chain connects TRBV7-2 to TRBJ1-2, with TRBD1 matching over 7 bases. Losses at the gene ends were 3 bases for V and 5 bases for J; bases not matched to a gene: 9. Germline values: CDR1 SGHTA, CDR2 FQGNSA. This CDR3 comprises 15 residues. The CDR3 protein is CASSFDRGQAYGYTF. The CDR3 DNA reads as TGTGCCAGCAGCTTCGATAGAGGACAGGCATATGGCTACACCTTC.

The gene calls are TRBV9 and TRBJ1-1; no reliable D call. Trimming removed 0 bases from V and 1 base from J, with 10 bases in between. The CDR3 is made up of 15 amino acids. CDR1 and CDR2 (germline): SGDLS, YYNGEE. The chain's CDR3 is CASSVVYQANTEAFF. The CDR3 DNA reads TGTGCCAGCAGCGTAGTGTATCAGGCGAACACTGAAGCTTTCTTT.

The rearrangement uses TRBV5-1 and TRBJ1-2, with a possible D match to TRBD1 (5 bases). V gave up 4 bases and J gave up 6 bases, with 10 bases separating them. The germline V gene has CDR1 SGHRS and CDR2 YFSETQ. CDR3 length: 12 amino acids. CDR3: CASSNGQNGYTF. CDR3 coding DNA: TGCGCCAGCAGCAACGGACAAAATGGCTACACCTTC.

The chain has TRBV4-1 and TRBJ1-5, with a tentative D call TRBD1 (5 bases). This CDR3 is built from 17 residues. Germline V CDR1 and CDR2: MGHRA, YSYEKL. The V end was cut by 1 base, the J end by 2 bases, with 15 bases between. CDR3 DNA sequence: TGCGCCAGCAGCCAAGTGGGGTACAGGTCGGGCAATCAGCCCCAGCATTTT. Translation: CASSQVGYRSGNQPQHF.